Below are 3 T cell receptor beta chains sequenced from a single sample in a study of blood T cell repertoires in COVID-19 (dated by TCRdb to the early 2020s). The library was made by the immunoSEQ multiplex PCR assay. In its TCRdb copy, this immuneACCESS table keeps in-frame sequences only and misses some clones. Where compared with another copy, unresolved V genes explain less than half of these, and the others have no known cause. Recorded for this sample are about 140,000 clones; approximately 90% of them occurred a single time. Together, the top ten hold under 6% of the sample. The sequenced material came from peripheral blood. The source is a human donor in a cohort sampled during active COVID-19.

The V and J genes are TRBV3-1 (or the pseudogene TRBV3-2) and TRBJ1-2, with 9 nucleotides matching TRBD1. The J segment lost 6 bases and the V segment lost 4 bases, leaving 9 bases of the junction unmatched. CDR3 size: 15 residues. Germline V gene data show CDR1 as LGHDT and CDR2 as YNNKEL (reference sequence). CDR3 region: CASSPTGQGSDGYTF. The DNA for the CDR3 is TGTGCCAGCAGCCCTACCGGACAGGGGAGCGATGGCTACACCTTC.

The chain employs TRBV4-1 and TRBJ1-2; 7 bases map to TRBD1. The CDR3 is 14 amino acids. Germline trimming cut 5 bases from V and 8 bases from J; bases unmatched to any gene: 11. Germline CDR1 MGHRA, CDR2 YSYEKL. As DNA, the CDR3 is TGCGCCAGCAGCGAAATCGGACAGGTAAACGGCTACACCTTC. Its protein is CASSEIGQVNGYTF.

This chain links TRBV28 with TRBJ1-2; unclear D gene. The germline V gene encodes CDR1 MDHEN and CDR2 SYDVKM. V was clipped by 5 bases and J by 13 bases, with 14 bases between them. The CDR3 is made up of 11 amino acids. DNA for the CDR3: TGTGCCAGCAGTCCCGCGGGAGGGCCCACCTTC. This codes for CASSPAGGPTF.